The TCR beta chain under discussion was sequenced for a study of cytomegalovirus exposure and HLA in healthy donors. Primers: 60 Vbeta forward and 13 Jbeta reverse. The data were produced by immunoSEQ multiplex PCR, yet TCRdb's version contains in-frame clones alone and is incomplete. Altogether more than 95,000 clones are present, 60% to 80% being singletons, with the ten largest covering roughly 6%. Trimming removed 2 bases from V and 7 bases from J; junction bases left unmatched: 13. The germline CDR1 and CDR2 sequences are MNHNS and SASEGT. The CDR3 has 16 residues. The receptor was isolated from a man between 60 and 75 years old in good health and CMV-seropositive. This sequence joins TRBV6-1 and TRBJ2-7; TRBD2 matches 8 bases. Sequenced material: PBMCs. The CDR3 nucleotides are TGTGCCAGCAGTGAATTCTCTAGCGGGTCTCGAGGGGAGCAGTACTTC. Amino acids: CASSEFSSGSRGEQYF.